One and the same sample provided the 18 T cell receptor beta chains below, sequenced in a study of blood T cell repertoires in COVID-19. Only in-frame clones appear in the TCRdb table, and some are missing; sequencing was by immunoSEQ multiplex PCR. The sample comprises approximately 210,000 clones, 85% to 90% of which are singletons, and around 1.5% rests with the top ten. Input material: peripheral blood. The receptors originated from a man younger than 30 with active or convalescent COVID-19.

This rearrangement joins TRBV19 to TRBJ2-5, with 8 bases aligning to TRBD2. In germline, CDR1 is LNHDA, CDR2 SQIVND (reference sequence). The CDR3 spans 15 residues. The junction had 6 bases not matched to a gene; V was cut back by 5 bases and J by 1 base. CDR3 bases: TGTGCCAGTAGTTCCAGCGGGAGTTTCCAAGAGACCCAGTACTTC. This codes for CASSSSGSFQETQYF.

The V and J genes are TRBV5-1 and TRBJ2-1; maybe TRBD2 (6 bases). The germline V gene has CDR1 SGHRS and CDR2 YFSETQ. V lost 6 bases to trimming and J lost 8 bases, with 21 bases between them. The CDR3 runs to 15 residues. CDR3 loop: CASNPSERGFDEQFF. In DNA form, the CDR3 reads TGCGCCAGCAACCCTAGCGAGCGCGGGTTCGATGAGCAGTTCTTC.

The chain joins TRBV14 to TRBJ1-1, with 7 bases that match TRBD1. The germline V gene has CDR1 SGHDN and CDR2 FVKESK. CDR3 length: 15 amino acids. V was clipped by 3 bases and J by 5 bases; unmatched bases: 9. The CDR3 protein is CASSHQRQGWTEAFF. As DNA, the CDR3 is TGTGCCAGCAGCCACCAACGACAGGGATGGACTGAAGCTTTCTTT.

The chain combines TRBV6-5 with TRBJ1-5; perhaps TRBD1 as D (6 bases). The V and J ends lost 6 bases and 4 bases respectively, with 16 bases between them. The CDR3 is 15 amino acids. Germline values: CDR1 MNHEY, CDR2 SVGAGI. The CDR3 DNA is TGTGCCAGCAGCCGCGGTGGGGGCCTAAATCAGCCCCAGCATTTT. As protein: CASSRGGGLNQPQHF.

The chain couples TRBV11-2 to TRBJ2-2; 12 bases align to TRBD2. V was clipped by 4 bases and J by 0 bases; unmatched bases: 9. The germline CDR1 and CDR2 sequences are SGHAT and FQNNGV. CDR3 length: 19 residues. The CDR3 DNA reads TGTGCCAGCAGCTCCCGGACTAGCGGGGACATCGCGAACACCGGGGAGCTGTTTTTT. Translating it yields CASSSRTSGDIANTGELFF.

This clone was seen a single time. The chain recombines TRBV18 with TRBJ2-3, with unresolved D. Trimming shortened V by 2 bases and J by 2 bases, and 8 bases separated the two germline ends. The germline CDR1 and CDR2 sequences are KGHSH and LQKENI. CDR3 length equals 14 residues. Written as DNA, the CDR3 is TGTGCCAGCTCACCAAACCAGGACACAGATACGCAGTATTTT. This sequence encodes CASSPNQDTDTQYF.

The CDR3 is CATSSGQAENIQYF. CDR3 coding DNA: TGTGCCACCAGCAGTGGACAGGCGGAAAACATTCAGTACTTC. The chain combines TRBV15 with TRBJ2-4; 7 nucleotides agree with TRBD1. The trim removed 3 bases at V and 5 bases at J, leaving 4 bases unmatched. The CDR3 is made up of 14 amino acids. Germline V gene data show CDR1 as LNHNV and CDR2 as YYDKDF (reference sequence).

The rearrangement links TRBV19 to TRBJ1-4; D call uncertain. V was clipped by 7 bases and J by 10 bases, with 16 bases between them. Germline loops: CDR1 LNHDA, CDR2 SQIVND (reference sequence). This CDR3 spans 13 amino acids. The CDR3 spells CASKREGNGKLFF. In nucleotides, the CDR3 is TGTGCCAGTAAAAGGGAGGGAAACGGAAAACTGTTTTTT.

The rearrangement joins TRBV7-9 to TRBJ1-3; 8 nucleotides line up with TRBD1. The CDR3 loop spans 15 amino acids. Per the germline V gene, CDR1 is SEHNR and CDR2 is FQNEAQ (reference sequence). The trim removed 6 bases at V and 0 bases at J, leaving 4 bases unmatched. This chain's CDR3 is CASSGQGSSGNTIYF. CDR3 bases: TGTGCCAGCAGTGGACAGGGATCCTCTGGAAACACCATATATTTT.

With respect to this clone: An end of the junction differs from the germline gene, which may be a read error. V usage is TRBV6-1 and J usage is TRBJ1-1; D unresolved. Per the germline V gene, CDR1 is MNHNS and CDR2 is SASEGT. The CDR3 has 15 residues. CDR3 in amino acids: CASRDESWRNTEAFF. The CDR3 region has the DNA TGTGCCAGCCGTGACGAAAGTTGGAGGAACACTGAAGCTTTCTTT.

CDR3 nucleotide sequence: TGTGCCAGCAGTCGCGGACAGGGGGCAACTAATGAAAAACTGTTTTTT. Encoded protein: CASSRGQGATNEKLFF. This chain uses TRBV28 with TRBJ1-4; 10 bases agree with TRBD1. Trimming removed 5 bases from V and 0 bases from J; junction bases left unmatched: 3. CDR3 size: 16 residues. Germline V gene data show CDR1 as MDHEN and CDR2 as SYDVKM.

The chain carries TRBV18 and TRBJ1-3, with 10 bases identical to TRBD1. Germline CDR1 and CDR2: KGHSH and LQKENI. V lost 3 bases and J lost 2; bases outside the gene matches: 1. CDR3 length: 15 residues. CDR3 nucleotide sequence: TGTGCCAGCTCACCCGGACAGGGGGCTGGAAACACCATATATTTT. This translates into CASSPGQGAGNTIYF. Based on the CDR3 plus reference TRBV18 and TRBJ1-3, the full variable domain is NAGVMQNPRHLVRRRGQEARLRCSPMKGHSHVYWYRQLPEEGLKFMVYLQKENIIDESGMPKERFSAEFPKEGPSILRIQQVVRGDSAAYFCASSPGQGAGNTIYFGEGSWLTVV.

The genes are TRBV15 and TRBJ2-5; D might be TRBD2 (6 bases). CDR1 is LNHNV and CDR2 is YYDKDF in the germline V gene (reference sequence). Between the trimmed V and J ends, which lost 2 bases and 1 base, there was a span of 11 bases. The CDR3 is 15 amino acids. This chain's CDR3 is CATSRQDYIQETQYF. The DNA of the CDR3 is TGTGCCACCAGCAGACAGGACTATATCCAAGAGACCCAGTACTTC.

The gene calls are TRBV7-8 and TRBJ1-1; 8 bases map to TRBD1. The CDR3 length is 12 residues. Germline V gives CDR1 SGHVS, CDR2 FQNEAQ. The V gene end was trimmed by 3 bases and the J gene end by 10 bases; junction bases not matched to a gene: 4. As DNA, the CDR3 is TGTGCCAGCAGCTTGACAGGGGCTGCAGCTTTCTTT. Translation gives CASSLTGAAAFF.

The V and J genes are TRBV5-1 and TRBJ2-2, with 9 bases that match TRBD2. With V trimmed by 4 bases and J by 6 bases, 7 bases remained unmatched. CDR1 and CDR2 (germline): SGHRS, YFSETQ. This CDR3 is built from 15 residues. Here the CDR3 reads CASSNLAGVAGELFF. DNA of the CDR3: TGCGCCAGCAGCAATTTAGCGGGAGTGGCCGGGGAGCTGTTTTTT.

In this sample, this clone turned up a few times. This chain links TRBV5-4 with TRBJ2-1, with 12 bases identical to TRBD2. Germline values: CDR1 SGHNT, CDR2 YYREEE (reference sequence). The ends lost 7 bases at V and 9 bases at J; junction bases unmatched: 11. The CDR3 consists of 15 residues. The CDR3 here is CASSASGRAEGEQFF. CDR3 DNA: TGTGCCAGCTCGGCTAGCGGGAGGGCCGAGGGTGAGCAGTTCTTC. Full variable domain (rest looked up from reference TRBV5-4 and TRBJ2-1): ETGVTQSPTHLIKTRGQQVTLRCSSQSGHNTVSWYQQALGQGPQFIFQYYREEENGRGNFPPRFSGLQFPNYSSELNVNALELDDSALYLCASSASGRAEGEQFFGPGTRLTVL.

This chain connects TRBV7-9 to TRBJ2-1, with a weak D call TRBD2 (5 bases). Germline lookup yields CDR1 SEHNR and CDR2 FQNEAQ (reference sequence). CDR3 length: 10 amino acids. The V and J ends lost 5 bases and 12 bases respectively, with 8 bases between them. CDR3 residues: CASSREGQFF. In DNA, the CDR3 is TGTGCCAGCAGCCGAGAGGGGCAGTTCTTC. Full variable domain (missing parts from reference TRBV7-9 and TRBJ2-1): DTGVSQNPRHKITKRGQNVTFRCDPISEHNRLYWYRQTLGQGPEFLTYFQNEAQLEKSRLLSDRFSAERPKGSFSTLEIQRTEQGDSAMYLCASSREGQFFGPGTRLTVL.

CDR3 nucleotide sequence: TGTGCCATCAGTGAGTCGACCAGCGGCGATTACAATGAGCAGTTCTTC. It yields the protein CAISESTSGDYNEQFF. The chain couples TRBV10-3 to TRBJ2-1; D is possibly TRBD2 (5 bases). In germline, CDR1 is ENHRY, CDR2 SYGVKD. CDR3 size: 16 residues. The V end lost 0 bases, the J end lost 4 bases, and 13 bases lay between the germline ends.